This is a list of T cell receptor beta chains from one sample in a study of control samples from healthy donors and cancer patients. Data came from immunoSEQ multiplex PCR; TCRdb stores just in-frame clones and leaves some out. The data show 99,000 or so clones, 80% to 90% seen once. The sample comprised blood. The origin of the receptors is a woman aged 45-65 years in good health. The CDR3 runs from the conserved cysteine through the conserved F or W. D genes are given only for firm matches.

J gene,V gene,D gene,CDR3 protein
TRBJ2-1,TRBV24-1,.,CATSDPKEAYNEQFF
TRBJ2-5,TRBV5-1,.,CASSLGTLQETQYF
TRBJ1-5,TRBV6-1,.,CASSELISRQTVKNQPQHF
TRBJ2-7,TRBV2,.,CASSGNPSFYEQYF
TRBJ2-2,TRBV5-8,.,CASSLLLNTGELFF
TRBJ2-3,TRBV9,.,CASSVGATTSWGQGTQYF
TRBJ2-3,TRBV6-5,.,CASSAGGVDTQYF
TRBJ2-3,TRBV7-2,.,CASSLGDLTQYF
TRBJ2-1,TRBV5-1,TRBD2,CASSLSSGSQGEQFF
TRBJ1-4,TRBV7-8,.,CASSLGGEKLFF
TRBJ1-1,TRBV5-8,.,CASSLGTGKNTEAFF
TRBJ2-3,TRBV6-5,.,CASSRTVSRGDTQYF
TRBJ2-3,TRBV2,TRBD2,CASTRTSGGTDTQYF
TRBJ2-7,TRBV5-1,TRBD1,CASSLVGQGHEQYF
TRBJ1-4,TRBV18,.,CASSPTRNEKLFF
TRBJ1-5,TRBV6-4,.,CASSEFGNSNQPQHF
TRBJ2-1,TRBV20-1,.,CSVWGANEQFF
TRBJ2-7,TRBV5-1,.,CASSPNTGSREQYF
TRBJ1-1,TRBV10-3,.,CATGTEMNTEAFF
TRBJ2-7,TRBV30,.,CAWNPGSGHEQYF
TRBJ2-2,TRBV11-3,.,CASSLNGGGELFF
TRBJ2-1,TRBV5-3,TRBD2,CARSLAPSGCHGKNNEQFF
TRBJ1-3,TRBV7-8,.,CASSLGWLSGNTIYF
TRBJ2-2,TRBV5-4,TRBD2,CASSPGGRVQRAGELFF
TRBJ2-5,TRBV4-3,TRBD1,CASSRGQGGRETQYF
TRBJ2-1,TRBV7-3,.,CASSLRAGAVNNEQFF
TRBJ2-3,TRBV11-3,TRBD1,CASSRGTGGVADTQYF
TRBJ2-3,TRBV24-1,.,CATAGSPGDTQYF
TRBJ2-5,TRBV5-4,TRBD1,CASSLRAGGEETQYF
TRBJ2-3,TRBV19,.,CASSTRQTDTQYF
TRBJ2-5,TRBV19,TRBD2,CASRRTSGGEETQYF
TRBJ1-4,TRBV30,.,CACRDEKLFF
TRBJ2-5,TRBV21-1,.,CASSKVLLGRTGIETQYF
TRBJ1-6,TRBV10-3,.,CAITIDRTNSPLHF
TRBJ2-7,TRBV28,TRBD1,CASRVGQGFNEQYF
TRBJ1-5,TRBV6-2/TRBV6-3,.,CASSYSRHPGAQPQHF
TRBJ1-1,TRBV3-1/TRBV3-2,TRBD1,CASSQVRDSEAFF
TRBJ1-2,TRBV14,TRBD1,CASSQDRGGAGGYTF
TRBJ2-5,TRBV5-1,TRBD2,CASSLVGGFGSETQYF
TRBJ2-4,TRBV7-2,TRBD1,CASSFRTGEGNIQYF
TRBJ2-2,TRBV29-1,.,CSVGRDTGELFF
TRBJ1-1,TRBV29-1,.,CSLMKDTEAFF
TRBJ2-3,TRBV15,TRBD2,CATSRARLAGGTDTQYF
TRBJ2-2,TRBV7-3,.,CASSLTSGTGELFF
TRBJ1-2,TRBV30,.,CAWSVLGRGGYTF
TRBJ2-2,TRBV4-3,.,CASSQDMGWELFF
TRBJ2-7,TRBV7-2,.,CASSRSGLNYEQYF
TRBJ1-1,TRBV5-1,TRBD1,CASSFTGGKDEAFF
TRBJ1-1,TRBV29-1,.,CSVLTVNTEAFF
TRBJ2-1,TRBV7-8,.,CASSLGARTYEQFF
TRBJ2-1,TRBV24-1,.,CATSDRTDVYNEQFF
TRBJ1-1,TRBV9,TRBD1,CASSVGTVTEAFF
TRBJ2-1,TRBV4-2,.,CASSSEGGELIHEQFF
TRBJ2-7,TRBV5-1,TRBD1,CASSLADGTVSYEQYF
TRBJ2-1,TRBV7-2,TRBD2,CASSLDSGSSYNEQFF